This is a list of T cell receptor beta chains from one sample in a study of blood T cell repertoires in COVID-19. The method was immunoSEQ multiplex PCR; TCRdb's version includes in-frame clones alone and lacks a portion of them. Among about 370,000 clones listed, around 91% were seen once. Sequencing input: PBMCs or T cells enriched from blood (not recorded which). The receptors were sampled from a man younger than 35 who had recovered from COVID-19. CDR3s include the opening cysteine and the closing phenylalanine or tryptophan. A D gene is named only where the DNA matches it firmly. Rows give clone size only sometimes, using once, few, many, or a class for an expanded clone.

TGTGCCAGCAGTTACTCCCTTGGGGAGAGGGCTTTCGAGCAGTACTTC	CASSYSLGERAFEQYF	-	TRBJ2-7	-	TRBV6-5
TGTGCCAGCTCACCACCAAAAGGACAAGACTATGGCTACACCTTC	CASSPPKGQDYGYTF	-	TRBJ1-2	-	TRBV18
TGTGCCATCAGTGAGTGGAACCGGGACAGGGTCGGCTACACCTTC	CAISEWNRDRVGYTF	-	TRBJ1-2	TRBD1	TRBV10-3
TGTGCCAGCTCACGCGGGGTAGCGGGAGATCGGACCTACAATGAGCAGTTCTTC	CASSRGVAGDRTYNEQFF	-	TRBJ2-1	TRBD2	TRBV18
TGTGCCAGCAGCTTGGTTGGGGCTCGTGAGCAGTTCTTC	CASSLVGAREQFF	few	TRBJ2-1	-	TRBV5-5
TGTGCCAGCAGCCAGGGGACAGGGGATGAAAAACTGTTTTTT	CASSQGTGDEKLFF	-	TRBJ1-4	TRBD1	TRBV4-2
TGCGCCAGCAGCTTCGGATCTACAGGCATGAACACTGAAGCTTTCTTT	CASSFGSTGMNTEAFF	once	TRBJ1-1	-	TRBV5-1
TGTGCCAGTAGTAAGGGGCCAGGGGGACCTAAGAACATTCAGTACTTC	CASSKGPGGPKNIQYF	-	TRBJ2-4	TRBD1	TRBV19
TGTGCCAGCAGCTACAGATCCAACAATGAGCAGTTCTTC	CASSYRSNNEQFF	-	TRBJ2-1	-	TRBV11-2
TGTGCCAGCAGGGCCAGACAGGGTTCCACAGATACGCAGTATTTT	CASRARQGSTDTQYF	-	TRBJ2-3	TRBD1	TRBV28
TGTGCCAGCAGCCCCCCGGGGTCTAATGAAAAACTGTTTTTT	CASSPPGSNEKLFF	-	TRBJ1-4	-	TRBV9
TGTGCCAGTATCTCGGACAGAAACACCATATATTTT	CASISDRNTIYF	few	TRBJ1-3	-	TRBV19
TGCGCCAGCAGCCTCGGGGGGAGGAACACTGAAGCTTTCTTT	CASSLGGRNTEAFF	-	TRBJ1-1	-	TRBV5-1
TGCAGTGCCCCAGACAACCCCGCCCAGTACTTC	CSAPDNPAQYF	-	TRBJ2-5	-	TRBV20-1
TGCGCCAGTACGACGGGACACATGAACACTGAAGCTTTCTTT	CASTTGHMNTEAFF	-	TRBJ1-1	-	TRBV5-1
TGTGCCAGCAGCTTGCGAGGGAATGCGGATTATAATTCACCCCTCCACTTT	CASSLRGNADYNSPLHF	-	TRBJ1-6	-	TRBV5-5
TGCGCCAGCAGCAACGAAAAGGACAGTCTAAGGGACTATGGCTACACCTTC	CASSNEKDSLRDYGYTF	-	TRBJ1-2	-	TRBV5-1
TGTGCCAGCACCCCGACAGGGGGAAGCACAGATACGCAGTATTTT	CASTPTGGSTDTQYF	-	TRBJ2-3	TRBD1	TRBV6-5
TGCGCCAGCAGCCAGATGACTAGCGGGGGTAATGAGCAGTTCTTC	CASSQMTSGGNEQFF	few	TRBJ2-1	TRBD2	TRBV4-1
TGCAGCGTTGAAGGATCCACGGACAGGGGACCATTGAGCACAGATACGCAGTATTTT	CSVEGSTDRGPLSTDTQYF	-	TRBJ2-3	TRBD1	TRBV29-1
TGTGCCAGCAGCTCCGACAGGTGGCCGTCCTACGAGCAGTACTTC	CASSSDRWPSYEQYF	-	TRBJ2-7	-	TRBV5-6
TGTGCCAGCACCGGGGGTAGCAATCAGCCCCAGCATTTT	CASTGGSNQPQHF	-	TRBJ1-5	-	TRBV12-3/TRBV12-4
TGTGCCAGCAGTTTGACTAGTGGCGAGCAGTACTTC	CASSLTSGEQYF	-	TRBJ2-7	-	TRBV12-3/TRBV12-4
TGTGCCAGCAGTTACACGGACAAAACTGAAGCTTTCTTT	CASSYTDKTEAFF	-	TRBJ1-1	-	TRBV6-5
TGCGCCAGCAGCTTGTCCCTAGCGGGGGGGCCCCAAGAGACCCAGTACTTC	CASSLSLAGGPQETQYF	few	TRBJ2-5	TRBD2	TRBV5-1
TGTGCCATCAGTGCCTCCGGGACAGGGTACCAAGAGACCCAGTACTTC	CAISASGTGYQETQYF	-	TRBJ2-5	TRBD1	TRBV10-3
TGTGCCAGCAGACTGACAGGGAGCTCCTACAATGAGCAGTTCTTC	CASRLTGSSYNEQFF	-	TRBJ2-1	TRBD1	TRBV2
TGTGCCAGCAGCCCACGGACTAGCGGGGGCCCGAGCGGTAATGAGCAGTTCTTC	CASSPRTSGGPSGNEQFF	-	TRBJ2-1	TRBD2	TRBV7-6
TGCAGAGCCGGACAGGGCACTGAAGCTTTCTTT	CRAGQGTEAFF	few	TRBJ1-1	TRBD1	TRBV29-1
TGTGCCAGCACCTTGGCCCTTTACACCGGGGAGCTGTTTTTT	CASTLALYTGELFF	-	TRBJ2-2	-	TRBV7-2
TGTGCCAGCAGCTCCGTGGACAGAAACACTGAAGCTTTCTTT	CASSSVDRNTEAFF	-	TRBJ1-1	-	TRBV5-6
TGTGCCAGCAGCTCAACAGGGGGTGGAAACACCATATATTTT	CASSSTGGGNTIYF	-	TRBJ1-3	TRBD1	TRBV7-3
TGTGCCAGTAGTATGTCTAGGTTAGCCAAAAACATTCAGTACTTC	CASSMSRLAKNIQYF	-	TRBJ2-4	-	TRBV19
TGCGCCACAAGTTCCCGGCGGGGGGGAGCCGAGCAGTACTTC	CATSSRRGGAEQYF	-	TRBJ2-7	TRBD2	TRBV10-1
TGTGCCAGCAGTGAAGGAACGGGACAGTACTACGAGCAGTACTTC	CASSEGTGQYYEQYF	-	TRBJ2-7	TRBD1	TRBV2
TGTGCCAGTAGTATGGGAGGAGCAACCTGGGGAGAGACCCAGTACTTC	CASSMGGATWGETQYF	-	TRBJ2-5	-	TRBV19
TGCGCCAGCAGCGGACAGTGGCATTCGAACACTGAAGCTTTCTTT	CASSGQWHSNTEAFF	-	TRBJ1-1	-	TRBV5-1
TGTGCCAGTAGTATGGAGGATGAGCAGCTCTTC	CASSMEDEQLF	once	TRBJ2-1	-	TRBV19
TGTGCCAGCTCACCACCGTGGGGTGGGGGGGGCCGGTCACCCCTCCACTTT	CASSPPWGGGGRSPLHF	once	TRBJ1-6	-	TRBV18
TGTGCCAGCTCACCAGCGGCGGGACGATCCACCGGGGAGCTGTTTTTT	CASSPAAGRSTGELFF	-	TRBJ2-2	-	TRBV18
TGTGCCAGTAGTATGACCACCTCCGGGACAGGTGCCCACGAGCAGTACTTC	CASSMTTSGTGAHEQYF	-	TRBJ2-7	TRBD1	TRBV19
TGTGCCAGCAGTTTATCTCCTCCGACAGGGGGAGCTTTCTTT	CASSLSPPTGGAFF	-	TRBJ1-1	TRBD1	TRBV28
TGTGCCAGTAACTATAAAGCCCCTCTATACAATGAGCAGTTCTTC	CASNYKAPLYNEQFF	-	TRBJ2-1	-	TRBV27
TGCGCCAGCAGCCAGATTGCAGGGAGGGGGGTCGCAAGGGATAGCAATCAGCCCCAGCATTTT	CASSQIAGRGVARDSNQPQHF	-	TRBJ1-5	-	TRBV4-1
TGTGCCAGCAGCTTACAGGGGGCCCGGTGGGACAATGAGCAGTTCTTC	CASSLQGARWDNEQFF	-	TRBJ2-1	TRBD1	TRBV7-9
TGTGCCAGCAGGTTGGGACAGGGGAACAATCAGCCCCAGCATTTT	CASRLGQGNNQPQHF	few	TRBJ1-5	TRBD1	TRBV6-5